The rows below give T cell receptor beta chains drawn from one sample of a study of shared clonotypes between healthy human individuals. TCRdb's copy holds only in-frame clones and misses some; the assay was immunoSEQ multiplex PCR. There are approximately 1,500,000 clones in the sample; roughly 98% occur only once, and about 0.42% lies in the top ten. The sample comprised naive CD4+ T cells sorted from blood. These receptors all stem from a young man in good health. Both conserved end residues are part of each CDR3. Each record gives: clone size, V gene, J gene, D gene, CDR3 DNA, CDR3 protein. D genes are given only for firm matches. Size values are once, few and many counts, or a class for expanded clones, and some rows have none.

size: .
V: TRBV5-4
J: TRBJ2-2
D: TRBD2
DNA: TGTGCCAGCAGGACGAAACTAGCGGGAGAGAACGGGGAGCTGTTTTTT
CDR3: CASRTKLAGENGELFF

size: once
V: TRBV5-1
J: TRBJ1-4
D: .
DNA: TGCGCCAGCAGCTTGAATCCAACTAATGAAAAACTGTTTTTT
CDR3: CASSLNPTNEKLFF

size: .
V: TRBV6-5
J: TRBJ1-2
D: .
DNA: TGTGCCAGCAGTTACAGGGAACTCTATGGCTACACCTTC
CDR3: CASSYRELYGYTF

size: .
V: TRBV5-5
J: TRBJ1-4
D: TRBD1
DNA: TGTGCCAGCAGCCCACAGGGGGCAACTAATGAAAAACTGTTTTTT
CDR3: CASSPQGATNEKLFF

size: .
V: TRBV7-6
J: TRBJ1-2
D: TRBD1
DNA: TGTGCCAGCAGCCGCCGGGACAGGGGGGAGGACTATGGCTACACCTTC
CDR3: CASSRRDRGEDYGYTF

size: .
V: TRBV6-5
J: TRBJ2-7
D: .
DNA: TGTGCCAGCAGGAGACAGGCCTACGAGCAGTACTTC
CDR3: CASRRQAYEQYF

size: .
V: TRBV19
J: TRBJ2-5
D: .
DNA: TGTGCCAGTACGGGACCAGGGTGGGTCCAGTACTTC
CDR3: CASTGPGWVQYF

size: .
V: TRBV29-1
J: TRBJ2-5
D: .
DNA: TGCAGCGTCCTCATTTCTACCTCGGGGGAGACCCAGTACTTC
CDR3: CSVLISTSGETQYF

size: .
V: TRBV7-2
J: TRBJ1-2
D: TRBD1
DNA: TGTGCCAGCAGCTTCGGGACAGGGTTCAACTATGGCTACACCTTC
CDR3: CASSFGTGFNYGYTF

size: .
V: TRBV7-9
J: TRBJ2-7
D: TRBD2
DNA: TGTGCCAGCAGCTCGGGACTAACTACCTACGAGCAGTACTTC
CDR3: CASSSGLTTYEQYF

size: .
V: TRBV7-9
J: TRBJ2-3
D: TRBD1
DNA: TGTGCCAGCAGCTCGGGACAGGGGGTGACAGATACGCAGTATTTT
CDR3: CASSSGQGVTDTQYF

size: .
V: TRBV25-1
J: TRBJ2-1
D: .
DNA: TGTGCCAGCAGAGAAATTGGGTCCAATGAGCAGTTCTTC
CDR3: CASREIGSNEQFF

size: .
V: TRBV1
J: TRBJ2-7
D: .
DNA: TGCACCAGCAGCGGGCGGGGACCTGAAACCAAATCCTACGAGCAGTACTTC
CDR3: CTSSGRGPETKSYEQYF

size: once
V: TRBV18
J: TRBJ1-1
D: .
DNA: TGTGCCAGCTCACCGACGCTAAAAATTTCCACTGAAGCTTTCTTT
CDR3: CASSPTLKISTEAFF

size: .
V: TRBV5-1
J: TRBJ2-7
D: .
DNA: TGCGCCAGCAGTGTGGGAGGTACCCCCTACGAGCAGTACTTC
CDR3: CASSVGGTPYEQYF

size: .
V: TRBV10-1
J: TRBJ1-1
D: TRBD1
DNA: TGCGCCAGCAGTACTACGACAGGGATGACTGAAGCTTTCTTT
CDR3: CASSTTTGMTEAFF